Presented here are 16 T cell receptor beta chains from one specimen sequenced in a study of blood T cell repertoires in COVID-19. Assay: immunoSEQ multiplex PCR; the TCRdb copy retains only in-frame clones and omits some. The sample holds roughly 34,000 clones, 75% seen once. Sequencing was performed on peripheral blood. The receptors were gathered from a man older than 75 with active or convalescent COVID-19.

This clone is labeled as medium-sized. The gene calls are TRBV27 and TRBJ2-2; perhaps TRBD2 as D (6 bases). V was clipped by 6 bases and J by 7 bases, with 15 bases between them. Germline lookup yields CDR1 MNHEY and CDR2 SMNVEV (reference sequence). The CDR3 sequence is 14 residues long. The CDR3 DNA is TGTGCCAGCAGCCCACTAGCACCCCTCGGGGAGCTGTTTTTT. Translated, it gives CASSPLAPLGELFF.

This chain uses TRBV7-8 with TRBJ2-1; 7 bases match TRBD1. CDR1 is SGHVS, CDR2 FQNEAQ, per germline. V trimming: 2 bases; J trimming: 8 bases; junction bases outside the gene matches: 12. The CDR3 runs 16 residues. The DNA of the CDR3 is TGTGCCAGCAGCTTAAACCGGGACAGCGTAGGGGATGAGCAGTTCTTC. Translation gives CASSLNRDSVGDEQFF.

This rearrangement joins TRBV29-1 to TRBJ2-7; no definite D call. Trimming took off 4 bases at V and 0 bases at J, with 7 bases between the two ends. From germline, CDR1 is SQVTM and CDR2 ANQGSEA. This CDR3 spans 12 amino acids. The CDR3 loop is CSVVGGSYEQYF. DNA of the CDR3: TGCAGCGTTGTTGGCGGCTCCTACGAGCAGTACTTC.

The V and J genes are TRBV5-4 and TRBJ2-3; 10 nucleotides align to TRBD2. The CDR3 runs 15 residues. Germline-derived CDR1 and CDR2 are SGHNT and YYREEE (reference sequence). Trimming took 4 bases from V and 3 from J; bases not matched to a gene: 5. The CDR3 sequence is CASSLASGSTDTQYF. The CDR3 DNA reads TGTGCCAGCAGCCTGGCTAGCGGGAGTACAGATACGCAGTATTTT. The full variable domain, rest sourced from reference TRBV5-4 and TRBJ2-3, is ETGVTQSPTHLIKTRGQQVTLRCSSQSGHNTVSWYQQALGQGPQFIFQYYREEENGRGNFPPRFSGLQFPNYSSELNVNALELDDSALYLCASSLASGSTDTQYFGPGTRLTVL.

This clone has just one count. V usage is TRBV19 and J usage is TRBJ2-3, with D unresolved. The V gene lost 3 bases and the J gene lost 0 bases, with 7 bases spanning the gap. The CDR3 extends over 14 amino acids. CDR1 is LNHDA, CDR2 SQIVND, per germline (reference sequence). CDR3 region: CASSIPGSTDTQYF. The CDR3 DNA reads TGTGCCAGTAGTATTCCGGGTAGCACAGATACGCAGTATTTT.

The genes are TRBV3-1 (or the pseudogene TRBV3-2) and TRBJ2-7; TRBD2 matches at 7 bases. Germline CDR1 reads LGHDT; CDR2 reads YNNKEL (reference sequence). CDR3 length: 15 residues. The V segment lost 0 bases and the J segment 13 bases; nucleotides outside the gene matches: 15. CDR3 nucleotide sequence: TGTGCCAGCAGCCAAGATTCGGGGTCTGGAGGCGGGAGATACTTC. Protein: CASSQDSGSGGGRYF.

The gene calls are TRBV3-1 (or the pseudogene TRBV3-2) and TRBJ1-2; D not resolved. Per germline, CDR1 LGHDT and CDR2 YNNKEL (reference sequence). The CDR3 is 11 amino acids. V was shortened by 5 bases and J by 2 bases, with 3 bases between the two germline ends. CDR3 DNA sequence: TGTGCCAGCAGCTCGAACTATGGCTACACCTTC. Translating gives CASSSNYGYTF.

This rearrangement joins TRBV5-4 to TRBJ2-1, with 10 bases that match TRBD2. J lost 0 bases, V lost 0 bases, and 6 bases had no gene match. CDR1 is SGHNT and CDR2 is YYREEE in the germline V gene (reference sequence). This CDR3 region has 18 residues. CDR3 sequence (DNA): TGTGCCAGCAGCTTGGGGACTAGCGGAAGGAGCTCCTACAATGAGCAGTTCTTC. This sequence encodes CASSLGTSGRSSYNEQFF.

This chain links TRBV25-1 with TRBJ2-7; perhaps TRBD1 as D (6 bases). Germline CDR1 reads MGHDK; CDR2 reads SYGVNS. The CDR3 has 11 amino acids. Trimming removed 6 bases from V and 6 bases from J, with 9 bases in between. The CDR3, as DNA: TGTGCCAGCAGAGGACAGATCGAGCAGTACTTC. The encoded protein is CASRGQIEQYF.

Notes on this clone: No DNA is shown, since the ends of the CDR3 on it are uncertain; the CDR3 is the one TCRdb lists. CDR3 region: CASSTSTGDSGANVLTF. The chain recombines TRBV27 with TRBJ2-6; the listed D gene, TRBD1, was not tested against the DNA. The germline CDR1 and CDR2 sequences are MNHEY and SMNVEV (reference sequence). The CDR3 length equals 17 residues, ends included.

This clone was picked up one time. CDR3 residues: CASSTPRPAGESDEQFF. The CDR3 DNA reads TGTGCCAGCAGCACACCTCGCCCAGCGGGAGAGTCCGATGAGCAGTTCTTC. This chain joins TRBV5-4 and TRBJ2-1; 8 nucleotides line up with TRBD2. CDR3 length equals 17 residues. V shed 4 bases, J shed 8 bases, and the junction held 17 bases outside the gene matches. CDR1 SGHNT and CDR2 YYREEE come from the germline V gene (reference sequence).

The chain links TRBV5-8 to TRBJ2-3, with 12 nucleotides matching TRBD2. CDR3 length: 16 amino acids. The V gene end was trimmed by 3 bases and the J gene end by 0 bases; junction bases not matched to a gene: 2. The germline V gene has CDR1 SGHTS and CDR2 YDEGEE. The DNA for the CDR3 is TGTGCCAGCAGCTCCGGGACTAGCGGGAGCACAGATACGCAGTATTTT. Its protein product is CASSSGTSGSTDTQYF.

The chain is built from TRBV28 and TRBJ2-7, with D uncertain. This CDR3 is built from 13 residues. The germline CDR1 and CDR2 sequences are MDHEN and SYDVKM. Trimming took off 7 bases at V and 2 bases at J, with 12 bases between the two ends. Written as DNA, the CDR3 is TGTGCCAGCACCGGAGACGGTACCTACGAGCAGTACTTC. The encoded protein is CASTGDGTYEQYF.

The chain combines TRBV19 with TRBJ2-1, with 10 bases identical to TRBD1. V lost 5 bases to trimming and J lost 8 bases; unmatched junction nucleotides: 12. Germline lookup yields CDR1 LNHDA and CDR2 SQIVND (reference sequence). The length of the CDR3 is 16 residues. The CDR3 DNA is TGTGCCAGTAGTGAAGTTACGGGACAGGGGACCCATGAGCAGTTCTTC. This encodes CASSEVTGQGTHEQFF. Combining the CDR3 with reference TRBV19 and TRBJ2-1 gives the whole variable domain DGGITQSPKYLFRKEGQNVTLSCEQNLNHDAMYWYRQDPGQGLRLIYYSQIVNDFQKGDIAEGYSVSREKKESFPLTVTSAQKNPTAFYLCASSEVTGQGTHEQFFGPGTRLTVL.

The chain has TRBV19 and TRBJ1-2, with D hard to call. V lost 2 bases, J lost 0 bases, and 10 bases lay in between. In germline, CDR1 is LNHDA, CDR2 SQIVND (reference sequence). This CDR3 is 15 amino acids long. The CDR3 coding sequence is TGTGCCAGTAGTATAAAGGGAGGGACTAACTATGGCTACACCTTC. Translation gives CASSIKGGTNYGYTF.

This chain uses TRBV28 with TRBJ2-4, with D possibly TRBD1 on 5 matching bases. This CDR3 has 16 amino acids. Germline CDR1 reads MDHEN; CDR2 reads SYDVKM. Between the trimmed V and J ends, which lost 4 bases and 10 bases, there was a span of 23 bases. CDR3 protein: CASSSTQTVLIKIQYF. In DNA form, the CDR3 reads TGTGCCAGCAGTTCAACTCAGACAGTTCTGATAAAGATTCAGTACTTC.